The rows below give T cell receptor beta chains drawn from one sample of a study of blood T cell repertoires in COVID-19. The table came from immunoSEQ multiplex PCR; TCRdb's copy has only in-frame clones and leaves some out. This repertoire shows approximately 50,000 clones, around 76% found once; its top ten account for 22%. The sample consisted of peripheral blood. The source of these receptors is a middle-aged man with active or convalescent COVID-19. Each CDR3 is given with its conserved first and last residue. D genes are given only for firm matches. Expanded clones are given a class, and other clones once, few, many or no size at all.

d_gene	abundance	v_gene	j_gene	CDR3nt	CDR3aa
-	once	TRBV6-5	TRBJ2-7	TGTGCCAGCAGCTGGACAGCTACCTCCTACGAGCAGTACTTC	CASSWTATSYEQYF
TRBD2	few	TRBV5-6	TRBJ2-1	TGTGCCAGCAGCTTGGCGGGGGCTAGCGGGAGTATCTACAATGAGCAGTTCTTC	CASSLAGASGSIYNEQFF
TRBD1	-	TRBV19	TRBJ1-4	TGTGCCAGTAGTATCAACCGACAGGGCCGGGATAATGAAAAACTGTTTTTT	CASSINRQGRDNEKLFF
-	-	TRBV28	TRBJ1-3	TGTGCCAGCACCGCCCTAAATGACAGGACCATCTCTGGAAACACCATATATTTT	CASTALNDRTISGNTIYF
-	-	TRBV5-1	TRBJ2-7	TGCGCCAGCAGCTTGGGTTACAGGGTAAATGACGAGCAGTACTTC	CASSLGYRVNDEQYF
-	-	TRBV6-5	TRBJ1-1	TGTGCCAGCAGCCTTGGACCGGGGATGACTGAAGCTTTCTTT	CASSLGPGMTEAFF
-	few	TRBV6-6	TRBJ1-2	TGTGCCAGCAGCACCCGGAGCGGATACTATGGCTACACCTTC	CASSTRSGYYGYTF
-	-	TRBV9	TRBJ2-2	TGTGCCAGCAGCGCCTTAACTAGCCCCGGGGAGCTGTTTTTT	CASSALTSPGELFF
TRBD1	-	TRBV7-6	TRBJ2-7	TGTGCCAGCAGCTTAGAACAGGGGGTTTACGAGCAGTACTTC	CASSLEQGVYEQYF
-	few	TRBV11-2	TRBJ1-1	TGTGCCAGCAGCTTAAGCCAGGGATTCCCTGAAGCTTTCTTT	CASSLSQGFPEAFF
-	few	TRBV3-1/TRBV3-2	TRBJ1-1	TGTGCCAGCAGCCAAGGAGACTACACTGAAGCTTTCTTT	CASSQGDYTEAFF
TRBD2	-	TRBV4-2	TRBJ2-1	TGTGCCAGCAGCCAAGGGTTAGCGGGAAATGAGCAGTTCTTC	CASSQGLAGNEQFF
-	-	TRBV30	TRBJ1-6	TGTGCCTGGACCAACTACAGGGATTCACCCCTCCACTTT	CAWTNYRDSPLHF
-	once	TRBV19	TRBJ2-2	TGTGCCAGTAGTATTCCCCAAACAACCTACACCGGGGAGCTGTTTTTT	CASSIPQTTYTGELFF
TRBD2	few	TRBV29-1	TRBJ2-5	TGCAGCGTTGTCGGACTAGCGGGAGAGACCCAGTACTTC	CSVVGLAGETQYF
-	-	TRBV7-9	TRBJ2-1	TGTGCCAGCAGCTCACTCGGGGTCTATGAGCAGTTCTTC	CASSSLGVYEQFF
-	-	TRBV5-8	TRBJ1-5	TGTGCCAGCTCGACGGGGGAGGCCCAGCCCCAGCATTTT	CASSTGEAQPQHF
-	-	TRBV21-1	TRBJ2-3	TGTGCCAGCAGCAAAGAGCTAATCTTGGGACAGGGTAATACAGATACGCAGTATTTT	CASSKELILGQGNTDTQYF
TRBD1	-	TRBV7-7	TRBJ2-2	TGTGCTAGCAGCGCGAGACAGGGGTCGAACACCGGGGAGCTGTTTTTT	CASSARQGSNTGELFF
TRBD2	-	TRBV2	TRBJ2-7	TGTGCACTAGCGGAACGCTACGAGCAGTACTTC	CALAERYEQYF